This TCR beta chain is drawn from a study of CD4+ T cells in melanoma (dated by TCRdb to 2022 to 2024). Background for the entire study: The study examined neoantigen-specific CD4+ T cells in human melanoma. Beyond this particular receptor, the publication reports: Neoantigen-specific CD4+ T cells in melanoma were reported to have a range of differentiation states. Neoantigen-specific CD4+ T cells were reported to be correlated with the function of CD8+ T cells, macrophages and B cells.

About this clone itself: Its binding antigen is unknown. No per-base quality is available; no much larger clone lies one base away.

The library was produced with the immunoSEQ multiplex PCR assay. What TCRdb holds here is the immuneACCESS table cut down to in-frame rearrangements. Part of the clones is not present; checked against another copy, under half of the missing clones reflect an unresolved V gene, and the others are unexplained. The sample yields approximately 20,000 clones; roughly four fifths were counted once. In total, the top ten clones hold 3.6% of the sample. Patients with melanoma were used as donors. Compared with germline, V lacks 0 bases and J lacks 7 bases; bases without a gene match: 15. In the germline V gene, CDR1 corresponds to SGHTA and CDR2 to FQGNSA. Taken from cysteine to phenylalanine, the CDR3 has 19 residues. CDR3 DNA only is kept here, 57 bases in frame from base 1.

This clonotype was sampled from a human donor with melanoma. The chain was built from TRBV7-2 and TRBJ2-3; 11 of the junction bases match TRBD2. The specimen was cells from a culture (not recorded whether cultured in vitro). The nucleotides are TGTGCCAGCAGCTTAGCTAATAGCGGGGGGGCCAGGCTTCGGAATACGCAGTATTTT. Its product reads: CASSLANSGGARLRNTQYF.